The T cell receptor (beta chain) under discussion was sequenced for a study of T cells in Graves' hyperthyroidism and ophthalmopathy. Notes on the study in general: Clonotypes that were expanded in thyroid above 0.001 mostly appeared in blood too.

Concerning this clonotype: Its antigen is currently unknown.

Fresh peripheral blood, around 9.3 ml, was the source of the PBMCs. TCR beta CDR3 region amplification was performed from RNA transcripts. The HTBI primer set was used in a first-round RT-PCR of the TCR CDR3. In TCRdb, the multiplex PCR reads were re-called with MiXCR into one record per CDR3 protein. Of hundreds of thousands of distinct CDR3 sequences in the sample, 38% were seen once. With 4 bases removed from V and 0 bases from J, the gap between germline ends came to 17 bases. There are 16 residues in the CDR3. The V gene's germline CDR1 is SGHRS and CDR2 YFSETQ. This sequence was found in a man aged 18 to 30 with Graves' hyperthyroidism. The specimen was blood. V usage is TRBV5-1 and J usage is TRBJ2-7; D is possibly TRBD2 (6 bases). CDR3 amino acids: CASSQDSLASSYEQYF. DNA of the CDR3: TGCGCCAGCAGCCAAGATTCTCTAGCGTCCTCCTACGAGCAGTACTTC.